The clone carrying this T cell receptor (beta chain) was detected only once. Study processing details: Reference gene primer amplification gave nucleated cell count estimates. Method: immunoSEQ multiplex PCR; TCRdb's copy keeps in-frame clones and lacks some. V, J and clone size are taken as reported in that table, and D and trimming were inferred from the DNA itself. The repertoire holds some 290,000 clones, with about 90% as singletons. This entry comes from a study of blood T cell repertoires in COVID-19. Trimming took off 5 bases at V and 6 bases at J, with 14 bases between the two ends. CDR3 size: 13 residues. CDR1 and CDR2 from the germline V gene are SGHTA and FQGTGA. Cohort placement rested on clinical history that participants reported themselves.

This receptor was taken from a woman aged 25-40 years who had recovered from COVID-19. The chain employs TRBV7-3 and TRBJ2-7; perhaps TRBD1 as D (5 bases). Source material: PBMCs or T cells enriched from blood (not recorded which). CDR3 amino acids: CASSLSQGVEQYF. CDR3 DNA sequence: TGTGCCAGCAGCCTGTCTCAAGGGGTCGAGCAGTACTTC.